The TCR beta chain described here comes from a study of T cells in Graves' hyperthyroidism and ophthalmopathy. General study points: Stable hyperthyroidism was told apart from ophthalmopathy by a model built on 13 V-J features. Blood also carried most thyroid clonotypes expanded above 0.001.

The germline V gene has CDR1 SQVTM and CDR2 ANQGSEA. The CDR3 loop spans 11 amino acids. V was trimmed by 7 bases and J by 3 bases, leaving 9 bases between them. The TCR beta CDR3 regions underwent amplification using RNA transcripts as the source. The HTBI primer set was used in a first-round RT-PCR of the TCR CDR3. Each CDR3 protein is one row after TCRdb ran MiXCR on the multiplex PCR reads. Among 530,000 or so distinct CDR3 sequences listed, more than 45% were seen once. This clonotype was detected ten times or more. Its antigen is not known. Uncontrolled infection, other autoimmune disease, pregnancy or lactation led to exclusion.

The V call is TRBV29-1, the J call TRBJ1-2, with D unclear. The receptor comes from a woman under 30 with Graves' hyperthyroidism. Material: peripheral blood or thyroid tissue (not recorded which). This CDR3 reads CSGDSHYGYTF. The DNA of the CDR3 is TGCAGCGGTGACTCACACTATGGCTACACCTTC.